Listed below are T cell receptor beta chains from one sample, sequenced in a study of cytomegalovirus exposure and HLA in healthy donors. The table came from immunoSEQ multiplex PCR; TCRdb's copy has only in-frame clones and leaves some out. Of about 100,000 clones detected, 85% to 90% appear once; the ten largest clones hold 3.5% to 5%. The sequenced sample was PBMCs. All receptors come from a man younger than 45 in good health and CMV-seronegative. The CDR3 runs from the conserved cysteine through the conserved F or W. The order of the fields is V gene, D gene, clone size, J gene, CDR3 DNA, CDR3 protein. The D gene is left open where the match is weak. Clone size is given for some rows only: seen once, a few or many times, or a class if the clone is expanded.

TRBV28	.	.	TRBJ1-5	TGTGCCAGCAGATTCAATTTAGGGGTTTGGGCCAGCAATCAGCCCCAGCATTTT	CASRFNLGVWASNQPQHF
TRBV6-4	TRBD2	few	TRBJ2-2	TGTGCCAGCAGTGACGGGGTAGCGGGAGACACCGGGGAGCTGTTTTTT	CASSDGVAGDTGELFF
TRBV28	TRBD2	.	TRBJ2-5	TGTGCCAGCAGTGGTACCGGCGGACTAGCGGGGGGTGAGACCCAGTACTTC	CASSGTGGLAGGETQYF
TRBV7-3	.	.	TRBJ1-1	TGTGCCAGCAGCTTAACCCAAGGAAGCGTGGCTTTCTTT	CASSLTQGSVAFF
TRBV28	.	.	TRBJ1-2	TGTGCCAGCAGTCCCCAACCCCAGGGGAACTATGGCTACACCTTC	CASSPQPQGNYGYTF
TRBV2	.	few	TRBJ2-2	TGTGCCAGCAGTGAAACGGCGGTGAACACCGGGGAGCTGTTTTTT	CASSETAVNTGELFF
TRBV5-4	.	.	TRBJ2-1	TGTGCCAGCAGCTTGGTTGGTTCCGGGGGCAATGAGCAGTTCTTC	CASSLVGSGGNEQFF
TRBV7-2	TRBD2	.	TRBJ2-1	TGTGCCAGCAGCTTAAACCCTAGCGGGGGCCCCAATGAGCAGTTCTTC	CASSLNPSGGPNEQFF
TRBV27	TRBD1	.	TRBJ1-1	TGTGCCAGCAGCCAGGGACAGTCGACCACTGAAGCTTTCTTT	CASSQGQSTTEAFF
TRBV6-5	.	.	TRBJ1-4	TGTGCCAGCAAACGCGGGGTTAATGAAAAACTGTTTTTT	CASKRGVNEKLFF
TRBV19	.	.	TRBJ2-1	TGTGCCAGTAGTAGCTCTCCCAGCGTCACCAATGAGCAGTTCTTC	CASSSSPSVTNEQFF
TRBV9	.	.	TRBJ2-5	TGTGCCAGCAGCGTAGCTTGGGGGCCCCAAGAGACCCAGTACTTC	CASSVAWGPQETQYF
TRBV4-1	TRBD1	.	TRBJ1-6	TGCGCCAGCAGCCCGGCCGCAGGGGGCACCCCGTACCTCCACTTT	CASSPAAGGTPYLHF
TRBV7-8	.	.	TRBJ1-1	TGTGCCAGCAGGTTCGGCGGGGGGCAGGGGACTGAAGCTTTCTTT	CASRFGGGQGTEAFF
TRBV5-4	.	.	TRBJ2-7	TGTGCCAGCAGCCCTGACTTAAACTCCTACGAGCAGTACTTC	CASSPDLNSYEQYF
TRBV6-5	.	few	TRBJ1-2	TGTGCCAGCAGTCCCCGACGGACAATTAACTATGGCTACACCTTC	CASSPRRTINYGYTF
TRBV18	.	.	TRBJ2-7	TGTGCCAGCTCACCTGACTCTCACTTTCTCTACGAGCAGTACTTC	CASSPDSHFLYEQYF
TRBV6-5	.	.	TRBJ2-5	TGTGCCAGCAGTAGAAGGGCAGGGCATCAAGAGACCCAGTACTTC	CASSRRAGHQETQYF
TRBV5-1	TRBD1	.	TRBJ2-5	TGCGCCAGCAGCTTGGCGGGACAGGGGGCTGTCACCCAGTACTTC	CASSLAGQGAVTQYF
TRBV30	.	.	TRBJ1-1	TGTGCCTGGACAGACAGGTCATCTGAAGCTTTCTTT	CAWTDRSSEAFF
TRBV30	.	.	TRBJ1-2	TGTGCCTGGAGTGTACGGCAGGGTAGGATGGGCTACACCTTC	CAWSVRQGRMGYTF
TRBV6-5	.	.	TRBJ2-1	TGTGCCAGCAGTTCCGGGAGCTACAATGAGCAGTTCTTC	CASSSGSYNEQFF
TRBV30	TRBD1	.	TRBJ1-3	TGTGCCTGGGGGGACAGCATGGGGAACACCATATATTTT	CAWGDSMGNTIYF
TRBV6-4	TRBD1	.	TRBJ2-3	TGTGCCAGCAGTGACCGACCTGGACAGGGGAGCACAGATACGCAGTATTTT	CASSDRPGQGSTDTQYF
TRBV28	TRBD1	.	TRBJ1-3	TGTGCCAGCAGTGACGACAGGGGGACCTCTGGAAACACCATATATTTT	CASSDDRGTSGNTIYF
TRBV28	TRBD2	.	TRBJ2-1	TGTGCCAGCAGTTTTTTGGGGACTAGACCCAATGAGCAGTTCTTC	CASSFLGTRPNEQFF
TRBV27	TRBD2	.	TRBJ2-3	TGTGCCAGCAGTTTATCTCCTAGCGGGGAGTTATCGTCGGATACGCAGTATTTT	CASSLSPSGELSSDTQYF
TRBV7-2	.	.	TRBJ1-1	TGTGCCAGCAGCCTACAGGGTTTGACTGAAGCTTTCTTT	CASSLQGLTEAFF
TRBV6-1	.	few	TRBJ1-1	TGTGCCAGCGGTTGGGGGCGGAACACTGAAGCTTTCTTT	CASGWGRNTEAFF
TRBV27	.	once	TRBJ1-5	TGTGCCAGCAGTCACAGGGATGGCAATCAGCCCCAGCATTTT	CASSHRDGNQPQHF
TRBV10-3	.	.	TRBJ1-2	TGTGCCATCAGTGGGGACACAGGGATCTATGGCTACACCTTC	CAISGDTGIYGYTF
TRBV5-6	TRBD2	.	TRBJ2-1	TGTGCCAGCAGCTTGGTTGGACTAGCGGGGAGATCTTACAATGAGCAGTTCTTC	CASSLVGLAGRSYNEQFF
TRBV4-2	.	.	TRBJ2-7	TGTGCCAGCAGCCAAGGAGGAGGGGTTGTGAACGAGCAGTACTTC	CASSQGGGVVNEQYF
TRBV5-6	TRBD2	.	TRBJ2-1	TGTGCCAGCAGCCCGAGCGGGATCGGGACTAGCGGGAGGTTCAATGAGCAGTTCTTC	CASSPSGIGTSGRFNEQFF
TRBV13	.	.	TRBJ2-7	TGTGCCAGCAGCTTAGAGCCCTCCTACGAGCAGTACTTC	CASSLEPSYEQYF
TRBV16	.	once	TRBJ2-2	TGTGCCAGCAGCCAATTGACGGGGACGAACACCGGGGAGCTGTTTTTT	CASSQLTGTNTGELFF